The TCR beta chain described here comes from a study of blood T cell repertoires in COVID-19. Whole-study context: Donors in the United States, Italy and Spain gave samples during acute or convalescent COVID-19. PBMCs, B-cell-depleted T cells, or T cells were the source of the cDNA or gDNA that made up the material.

As originally analysed: Cell counts per sample came from amplifying reference gene primers. Only in-frame clones appear in the TCRdb table, and some are missing; sequencing was by immunoSEQ multiplex PCR. V and J calls and clone size are those listed in that table; D and trimming were worked out from the DNA. Of 150,000 to 200,000 clones in the sample, 85% to 90% were seen once. Sequenced: peripheral blood. This clonotype was sampled from a woman aged 25-40 years with active or convalescent COVID-19.

CDR3 sequence (DNA): TGTGCCAGCAGTTTGCCAGGCACTAGCACAGATACGCAGTATTTT. Protein: CASSLPGTSTDTQYF. The chain recombines TRBV6-5 with TRBJ2-3; D unresolved. The CDR3 consists of 15 residues. Germline lookup yields CDR1 MNHEY and CDR2 SVGAGI. Trimming cost V 4 bases and J 0 bases, with 11 bases left between them.